This is a list of T cell receptor beta chains from one sample in a study of HIV-infected patients and healthy controls. One entry per CDR3 protein results from TCRdb running MiXCR on the 5' RACE reads. The data contain approximately 12,000 distinct CDR3 sequences, around 9.3% of them singletons. Sample: blood, taken before antiretroviral therapy. The origin of the receptors is an adult with HIV infection. The donor label of this sample is uncertain. CDR3s include the opening cysteine and the closing phenylalanine or tryptophan. A D gene is named only where the DNA matches it firmly. Clone size, where shown, is once, few, many, or a class for clones that have expanded.

CDR3nt: TGCAGTGCTAGAGTCCGGGACAGGGATATTAATGGCTACACCTTC
CDR3aa: CSARVRDRDINGYTF
v_gene: TRBV20-1
j_gene: TRBJ1-2
abundance: few
d_gene: TRBD1

CDR3nt: TGCGCCAGCACCAAGACTAGCGGGGGATCCTACAATGAGCAGTTCTTC
CDR3aa: CASTKTSGGSYNEQFF
v_gene: TRBV5-1
j_gene: TRBJ2-1
abundance: many
d_gene: TRBD2

CDR3nt: TGTGCCACCAGCACACTACGGGGTTCCGGTGAAAAACTGTTTTTT
CDR3aa: CATSTLRGSGEKLFF
v_gene: TRBV15
j_gene: TRBJ1-4
abundance: many
d_gene: NA

CDR3nt: TGTGCCAGCAGCTTAGGCAATGAGCAGTTCTTC
CDR3aa: CASSLGNEQFF
v_gene: TRBV7-9
j_gene: TRBJ2-1
abundance: many
d_gene: NA

CDR3nt: TGTGCCAGCAGCCAATCGACAGGGGATTCCTACAATGAGCAGTTCTTC
CDR3aa: CASSQSTGDSYNEQFF
v_gene: TRBV4-2
j_gene: TRBJ2-1
abundance: many
d_gene: TRBD1

CDR3nt: TGTGCCAGCAGCCGATCTGGACAGGGCTTCTCCTACGAGCAGTACTTC
CDR3aa: CASSRSGQGFSYEQYF
v_gene: TRBV6-5
j_gene: TRBJ2-7
abundance: many
d_gene: TRBD1

CDR3nt: TGTGCCACCAGTGATCCTTTCCATAGCGGGAGAACAGATACGCAGTATTTT
CDR3aa: CATSDPFHSGRTDTQYF
v_gene: TRBV24-1
j_gene: TRBJ2-3
abundance: many
d_gene: TRBD2

CDR3nt: TGTGCCAGCAGTTTATCGGTAAACGGCCCCCCCAACGGTCAGCCCCAGCATTTT
CDR3aa: CASSLSVNGPPNGQPQHF
v_gene: TRBV27
j_gene: TRBJ1-5
abundance: many
d_gene: NA

CDR3nt: TGTGCCAGCAGAGCAGGGGTTATGAACACTGAAGCTTTCTTT
CDR3aa: CASRAGVMNTEAFF
v_gene: TRBV6-1
j_gene: TRBJ1-1
abundance: many
d_gene: NA

CDR3nt: TGTGCCAGCAAGGGGACTTTCGGGTACGAGCAGTACTTC
CDR3aa: CASKGTFGYEQYF
v_gene: TRBV2
j_gene: TRBJ2-7
abundance: many
d_gene: NA

CDR3nt: TGCAGTGCCGGGACAGGGGGCATCGCGCAGTATTTT
CDR3aa: CSAGTGGIAQYF
v_gene: TRBV20-1
j_gene: TRBJ2-3
abundance: medium-sized
d_gene: TRBD1

CDR3nt: TGCGCCAGCAGCTTGTACAGGGAGAGCAATGAGCAGTTCTTC
CDR3aa: CASSLYRESNEQFF
v_gene: TRBV5-1
j_gene: TRBJ2-1
abundance: many
d_gene: NA

CDR3nt: TGTGCCAGCAGCTTGGGACATAACTATGGCTTCACCTTC
CDR3aa: CASSLGHNYGFTF
v_gene: TRBV12-3/TRBV12-4
j_gene: TRBJ1-2
abundance: NA
d_gene: NA

CDR3nt: TGTGCCAGCAGGACCACTGGGGCCAACGTCCTGACTTTC
CDR3aa: CASRTTGANVLTF
v_gene: TRBV12-3/TRBV12-4
j_gene: TRBJ2-6
abundance: many
d_gene: NA

CDR3nt: TGTGCCAGCAGCTCCTCGACGGAAATGAACACTGAAGCTTTCTTT
CDR3aa: CASSSSTEMNTEAFF
v_gene: TRBV5-6
j_gene: TRBJ1-1
abundance: once
d_gene: NA

CDR3nt: TGCAGTGCTAGACACGGAAATGGCTACACCTTC
CDR3aa: CSARHGNGYTF
v_gene: TRBV20-1
j_gene: TRBJ1-2
abundance: many
d_gene: NA

CDR3nt: TGTGCCAGCACCTGGGGGGGGACCAACACCGGGGAGCTGTTTTTT
CDR3aa: CASTWGGTNTGELFF
v_gene: TRBV12-3/TRBV12-4
j_gene: TRBJ2-2
abundance: many
d_gene: TRBD2

CDR3nt: TGTGCCAGCAGTTTAACGGACGTCGGATACGAGCAGTACTTC
CDR3aa: CASSLTDVGYEQYF
v_gene: TRBV27
j_gene: TRBJ2-7
abundance: medium-sized
d_gene: NA

CDR3nt: TGTGCCAGCAGAAGAACGGCTAGCGGGCTTCAGCAGTTCTTC
CDR3aa: CASRRTASGLQQFF
v_gene: TRBV11-2
j_gene: TRBJ2-1
abundance: NA
d_gene: TRBD2